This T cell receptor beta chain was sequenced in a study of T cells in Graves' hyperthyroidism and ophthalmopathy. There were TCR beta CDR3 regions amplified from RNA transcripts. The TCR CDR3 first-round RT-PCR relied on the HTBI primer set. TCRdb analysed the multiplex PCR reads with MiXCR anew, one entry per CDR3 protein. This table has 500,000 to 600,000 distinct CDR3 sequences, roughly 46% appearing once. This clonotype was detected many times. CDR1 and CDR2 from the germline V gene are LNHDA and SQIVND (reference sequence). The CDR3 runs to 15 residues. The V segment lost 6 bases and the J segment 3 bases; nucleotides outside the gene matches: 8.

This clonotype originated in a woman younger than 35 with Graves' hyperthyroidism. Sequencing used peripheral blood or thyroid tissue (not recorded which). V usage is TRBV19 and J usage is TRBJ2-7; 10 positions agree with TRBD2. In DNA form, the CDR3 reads TGTGCCAGTAGCGATACTAGCGGGATCTTCTACGAGCAGTACTTC. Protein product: CASSDTSGIFYEQYF.